These T cell receptor beta chains were read from a single sample in a study of blood T cell repertoires in COVID-19. Some clones are missing from TCRdb's copy, which holds only in-frame ones; the method was immunoSEQ multiplex PCR. Among roughly 250,000 clones listed, approximately 79% were seen once. The specimen was peripheral blood. These receptors were collected from a woman aged 40 to 55 with active or convalescent COVID-19. The CDR3 runs from the conserved cysteine through the conserved F or W. Each record gives: J gene, clone size, D gene, V gene, CDR3 protein, CDR3 DNA. A D gene is named only where the DNA matches it firmly. Clone size is not always given. Where it is, it says once, few, many or a class for expanded clones.

j_gene: TRBJ2-2
abundance: once
d_gene: TRBD1
v_gene: TRBV18
CDR3aa: CASQLRAGGKNTGELFF
CDR3nt: TGTGCCAGCCAACTTCGGGCAGGGGGCAAGAACACCGGGGAGCTGTTTTTT

j_gene: TRBJ1-2
abundance: .
d_gene: .
v_gene: TRBV28
CDR3aa: CASSSTGGAALSF
CDR3nt: TGTGCCAGCAGTTCCACCGGGGGGGCAGCGCTTTCCTTC

j_gene: TRBJ1-6
abundance: .
d_gene: .
v_gene: TRBV3-1/TRBV3-2
CDR3aa: CASSQGGAYNSPLHF
CDR3nt: TGTGCCAGCAGCCAAGGGGGCGCCTATAATTCACCCCTCCACTTT

j_gene: TRBJ2-5
abundance: .
d_gene: .
v_gene: TRBV1
CDR3aa: CTSSPDPRLAGDPQETQYF
CDR3nt: TGCACCAGCAGTCCGGACCCACGACTAGCGGGGGACCCCCAAGAGACCCAGTACTTC

j_gene: TRBJ1-5
abundance: few
d_gene: TRBD1
v_gene: TRBV2
CDR3aa: CASSSDRGHNQPQHF
CDR3nt: TGTGCCAGCAGTTCTGACAGGGGTCACAATCAGCCCCAGCATTTT

j_gene: TRBJ1-1
abundance: few
d_gene: .
v_gene: TRBV29-1
CDR3aa: CSVETGFEAFF
CDR3nt: TGCAGCGTTGAGACGGGATTTGAAGCTTTCTTT

j_gene: TRBJ2-5
abundance: many
d_gene: .
v_gene: TRBV28
CDR3aa: CASSLQGWQETQYF
CDR3nt: TGTGCCAGCAGTTTACAGGGGTGGCAAGAGACCCAGTACTTC

j_gene: TRBJ2-3
abundance: .
d_gene: .
v_gene: TRBV2
CDR3aa: CASSVGGAPDTQYF
CDR3nt: TGTGCCAGCAGTGTAGGGGGGGCCCCAGATACGCAGTATTTT

j_gene: TRBJ1-2
abundance: .
d_gene: TRBD1
v_gene: TRBV30
CDR3aa: CAWDGQGADYGYTF
CDR3nt: TGTGCCTGGGATGGACAGGGGGCGGACTATGGCTACACCTTC

j_gene: TRBJ1-6
abundance: .
d_gene: TRBD1
v_gene: TRBV2
CDR3aa: CASRDRVSNSPLHF
CDR3nt: TGTGCCAGCAGAGACAGGGTATCTAATTCACCCCTCCACTTT

j_gene: TRBJ1-2
abundance: .
d_gene: .
v_gene: TRBV28
CDR3aa: CASRPTAGPRGYTF
CDR3nt: TGTGCCAGCAGACCCACTGCAGGGCCTCGTGGCTACACCTTC

j_gene: TRBJ2-5
abundance: .
d_gene: TRBD2
v_gene: TRBV7-3
CDR3aa: CASSSGTSGGYQETQYF
CDR3nt: TGTGCCAGCAGTTCCGGGACTAGCGGGGGATACCAAGAGACCCAGTACTTC

j_gene: TRBJ1-3
abundance: .
d_gene: .
v_gene: TRBV24-1
CDR3aa: CATSDPVSGNTIYF
CDR3nt: TGTGCCACCAGTGATCCGGTGTCTGGAAACACCATATATTTT

j_gene: TRBJ2-2
abundance: .
d_gene: .
v_gene: TRBV7-3
CDR3aa: CASSSSGLDTGELFF
CDR3nt: TGTGCCAGCAGCTCCTCGGGACTCGACACCGGGGAGCTGTTTTTT

j_gene: TRBJ1-4
abundance: .
d_gene: TRBD1
v_gene: TRBV12-3/TRBV12-4
CDR3aa: CASSGQGHEKLFF
CDR3nt: TGTGCCAGCAGTGGACAGGGACATGAAAAACTGTTTTTT

j_gene: TRBJ1-5
abundance: .
d_gene: .
v_gene: TRBV6-1
CDR3aa: CASRERTQVAGQTSNQPQHF
CDR3nt: TGTGCCAGCAGAGAAAGGACCCAGGTTGCGGGCCAGACGAGCAATCAGCCCCAGCATTTT

j_gene: TRBJ2-1
abundance: .
d_gene: .
v_gene: TRBV6-1
CDR3aa: CASSESGQVGSYNEQFF
CDR3nt: TGTGCCAGCAGTGAAAGCGGCCAGGTCGGGTCCTACAATGAGCAGTTCTTC

j_gene: TRBJ1-4
abundance: few
d_gene: TRBD1
v_gene: TRBV5-1
CDR3aa: CASSRRRDRTNEKLFF
CDR3nt: TGCGCCAGCAGCCGGCGCAGGGACAGAACTAATGAAAAACTGTTTTTT

j_gene: TRBJ2-1
abundance: few
d_gene: TRBD1
v_gene: TRBV7-9
CDR3aa: CASSYRQGASEQFF
CDR3nt: TGTGCCAGCAGCTATAGACAGGGGGCGAGTGAGCAGTTCTTC

j_gene: TRBJ2-5
abundance: .
d_gene: .
v_gene: TRBV6-5
CDR3aa: CASMQTGGYQETQYF
CDR3nt: TGTGCCAGCATGCAGACAGGCGGGTACCAAGAGACCCAGTACTTC

j_gene: TRBJ2-3
abundance: .
d_gene: TRBD2
v_gene: TRBV3-1/TRBV3-2
CDR3aa: CASSSELAATDTQYF
CDR3nt: TGTGCCAGCAGCTCCGAACTAGCGGCCACAGATACGCAGTATTTT

j_gene: TRBJ1-1
abundance: .
d_gene: TRBD1
v_gene: TRBV5-4
CDR3aa: CASSLTGGTEAFF
CDR3nt: TGTGCCAGCAGTCTTACAGGGGGAACTGAAGCTTTCTTT

j_gene: TRBJ1-6
abundance: .
d_gene: TRBD1
v_gene: TRBV5-1
CDR3aa: CASSFASGGLDSPLHF
CDR3nt: TGCGCCAGCAGCTTTGCCTCAGGGGGCTTGGATTCACCCCTCCACTTT